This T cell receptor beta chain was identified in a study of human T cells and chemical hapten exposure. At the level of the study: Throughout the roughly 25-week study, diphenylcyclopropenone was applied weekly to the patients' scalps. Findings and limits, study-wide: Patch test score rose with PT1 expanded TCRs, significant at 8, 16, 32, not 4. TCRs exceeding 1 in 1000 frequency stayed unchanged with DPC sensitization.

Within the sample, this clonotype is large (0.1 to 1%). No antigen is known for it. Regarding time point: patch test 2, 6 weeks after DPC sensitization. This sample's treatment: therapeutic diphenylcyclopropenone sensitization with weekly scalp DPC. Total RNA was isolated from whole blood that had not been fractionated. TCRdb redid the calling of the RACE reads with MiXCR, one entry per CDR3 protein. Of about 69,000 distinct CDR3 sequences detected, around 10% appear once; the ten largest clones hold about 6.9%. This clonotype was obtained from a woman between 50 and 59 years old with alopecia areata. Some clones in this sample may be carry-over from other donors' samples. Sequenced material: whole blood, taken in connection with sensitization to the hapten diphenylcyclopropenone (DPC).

CDR3 sequence (DNA): TGTGCCAGCAGTTTATCGAGAGGGGGCGCGGGTGAAGCTTTCTTT. This sequence encodes CASSLSRGGAGEAFF. The chain joins TRBV27 to TRBJ1-1; TRBD1 aligns across 7 bases. V was clipped by 0 bases and J by 7 bases; unmatched bases: 8. There are 15 residues in the CDR3. Germline values: CDR1 MNHEY, CDR2 SMNVEV (reference sequence).